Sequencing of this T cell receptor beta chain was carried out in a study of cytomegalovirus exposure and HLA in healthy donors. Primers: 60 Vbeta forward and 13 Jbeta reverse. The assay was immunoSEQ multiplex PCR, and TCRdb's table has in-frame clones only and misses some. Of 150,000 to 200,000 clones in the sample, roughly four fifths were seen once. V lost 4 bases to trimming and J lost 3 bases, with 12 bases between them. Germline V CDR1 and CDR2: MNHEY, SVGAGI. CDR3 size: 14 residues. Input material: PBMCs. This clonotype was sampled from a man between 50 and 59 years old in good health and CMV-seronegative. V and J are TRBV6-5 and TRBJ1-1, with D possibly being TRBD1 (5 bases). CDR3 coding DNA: TGTGCCAGCAGTTCGACAGAAGGGTACACTGAAGCTTTCTTT. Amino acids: CASSSTEGYTEAFF.